The rows below give T cell receptor beta chains drawn from one sample of a study of blood T cells in healthy people across ages. MiXCR, run by TCRdb on the 5' RACE reads, gives a single entry per CDR3 protein. The sample includes about 640,000 distinct CDR3 sequences, roughly three fifths seen only once; the top ten take roughly 34%. Sequencing was done on a sample of blood. Source of these receptors: a man aged 55 to 70 in good health. Both conserved end residues are part of each CDR3. Fields, in order: clone size, J gene, D gene, V gene, CDR3 protein, CDR3 DNA. A D gene is named only where the DNA matches it firmly. Size tells how often a clone was seen (once, few, many) or the class of an expanded clone, and some rows leave it out.

clone size: few; J gene: TRBJ2-4; D gene: -; V gene: TRBV29-1; CDR3 protein: CSANTPARNIQYF; CDR3 DNA: TGCAGCGCTAATACCCCAGCTCGAAACATTCAGTACTTC
clone size: -; J gene: TRBJ1-5; D gene: TRBD1; V gene: TRBV7-2; CDR3 protein: CASGTGVSQPQHF; CDR3 DNA: TGTGCCAGCGGGACAGGGGTTTCTCAGCCCCAGCATTTT
clone size: few; J gene: TRBJ1-5; D gene: TRBD1; V gene: TRBV7-2; CDR3 protein: CASRQGGNQPQHF; CDR3 DNA: TGTGCCAGCCGACAGGGTGGAAATCAGCCCCAGCATTTT
clone size: -; J gene: TRBJ2-5; D gene: TRBD2; V gene: TRBV3-1; CDR3 protein: CASSLRSGGVHQETQYF; CDR3 DNA: TGTGCCAGCAGCCTACGGAGCGGGGGAGTCCATCAAGAGACCCAGTACTTC
clone size: -; J gene: TRBJ2-3; D gene: TRBD2; V gene: TRBV12-3/TRBV12-4; CDR3 protein: CAIRAGATDTQYF; CDR3 DNA: TGTGCCATACGAGCGGGGGCCACAGATACGCAGTATTTT
clone size: once; J gene: TRBJ2-3; D gene: TRBD2; V gene: TRBV7-2; CDR3 protein: CASSRDPGAGGSTDTQYF; CDR3 DNA: TGTGCCAGCAGCCGGGATCCAGGGGCGGGGGGGAGCACAGATACGCAGTATTTT
clone size: -; J gene: TRBJ1-1; D gene: -; V gene: TRBV2; CDR3 protein: CASSDRRMNTEAFF; CDR3 DNA: TGTGCCAGCAGTGATAGGCGGATGAACACTGAAGCTTTCTTT
clone size: -; J gene: TRBJ2-5; D gene: -; V gene: TRBV4-1; CDR3 protein: CASSQTDLGETQYF; CDR3 DNA: TGCGCCAGCAGCCAGACGGATCTGGGGGAGACCCAGTACTTC
clone size: -; J gene: TRBJ1-2; D gene: TRBD1; V gene: TRBV10-2; CDR3 protein: CASSDQWTGGLYGYTF; CDR3 DNA: TGCGCCAGCAGTGATCAGTGGACAGGGGGCCTTTATGGCTACACCTTC
clone size: -; J gene: TRBJ2-5; D gene: TRBD1; V gene: TRBV20-1; CDR3 protein: CGARDWGQGPRETQYF; CDR3 DNA: TGCGGTGCTAGAGATTGGGGACAGGGTCCTAGAGAGACCCAGTACTTC
clone size: -; J gene: TRBJ2-7; D gene: TRBD1; V gene: TRBV7-6; CDR3 protein: CASSLGPPGQVSYEQYF; CDR3 DNA: TGTGCCAGCAGCTTGGGCCCGCCCGGACAGGTCAGCTACGAGCAGTACTTC
clone size: -; J gene: TRBJ2-6; D gene: TRBD2; V gene: TRBV25-1; CDR3 protein: CASSEKGTSGVAGANVLTF; CDR3 DNA: TGTGCCAGCAGTGAAAAGGGGACTAGCGGGGTGGCTGGGGCCAACGTCCTGACTTTC
clone size: once; J gene: TRBJ1-1; D gene: -; V gene: TRBV5-1; CDR3 protein: CASSLDPPEAEAFF; CDR3 DNA: TGCGCCAGCAGCTTGGACCCCCCGGAAGCTGAAGCTTTCTTT
clone size: few; J gene: TRBJ2-7; D gene: -; V gene: TRBV20-1; CDR3 protein: CSASSVAYEQYF; CDR3 DNA: TGCAGTGCTTCCTCAGTTGCCTACGAGCAGTACTTC
clone size: -; J gene: TRBJ1-2; D gene: TRBD1; V gene: TRBV10-1; CDR3 protein: CASSNGQAAGGYTF; CDR3 DNA: TGCGCCAGCAGTAATGGACAGGCCGCCGGAGGCTACACCTTC
clone size: -; J gene: TRBJ2-5; D gene: TRBD2; V gene: TRBV10-3; CDR3 protein: CAIRPSGGQETQYF; CDR3 DNA: TGTGCCATCAGGCCTAGCGGGGGCCAAGAGACCCAGTACTTC
clone size: -; J gene: TRBJ2-4; D gene: TRBD1; V gene: TRBV15; CDR3 protein: CATSLQQGAKNIQYF; CDR3 DNA: TGTGCCACCAGCCTCCAACAGGGGGCCAAAAACATTCAGTACTTC
clone size: -; J gene: TRBJ1-6; D gene: TRBD1; V gene: TRBV7-8; CDR3 protein: CASSSYRDRNNSPLHF; CDR3 DNA: TGTGCCAGCAGCTCCTACCGGGACAGGAATAATTCACCCCTCCACTTT
clone size: few; J gene: TRBJ2-5; D gene: -; V gene: TRBV20-1; CDR3 protein: CSARGWTRGETQYF; CDR3 DNA: TGCAGTGCTAGGGGATGGACCCGCGGGGAGACCCAGTACTTC
clone size: -; J gene: TRBJ1-2; D gene: TRBD1; V gene: TRBV6-2/TRBV6-3; CDR3 protein: CASRRTGLDYGYTF; CDR3 DNA: TGTGCCAGCAGACGGACAGGGCTGGACTATGGCTACACCTTC
clone size: -; J gene: TRBJ2-2; D gene: -; V gene: TRBV3-1; CDR3 protein: CASSRLARDTGELFF; CDR3 DNA: TGTGCCAGCAGCCGTTTAGCTAGAGACACCGGGGAGCTGTTTTTT
clone size: -; J gene: TRBJ2-7; D gene: TRBD1; V gene: TRBV11-2; CDR3 protein: CASSGPGQFYEQYF; CDR3 DNA: TGTGCCAGCAGCGGACCGGGACAGTTCTACGAGCAGTACTTC
clone size: once; J gene: TRBJ1-3; D gene: -; V gene: TRBV7-9; CDR3 protein: CASSSTPGSGDTIYF; CDR3 DNA: TGTGCCAGCAGCTCGACTCCAGGCTCTGGAGACACCATATATTTT
clone size: -; J gene: TRBJ2-7; D gene: TRBD1; V gene: TRBV10-3; CDR3 protein: CAITGQGAHEQYF; CDR3 DNA: TGTGCCATCACGGGACAGGGGGCCCACGAGCAGTACTTC
clone size: -; J gene: TRBJ1-2; D gene: -; V gene: TRBV5-1; CDR3 protein: CASSLGQTRNYGYTF; CDR3 DNA: TGCGCCAGCAGCTTGGGACAGACCAGGAACTATGGCTACACCTTC